This T cell receptor beta chain appears in the sequencing data of a study of shared clonotypes between healthy human individuals. Genomic DNA of each subset was evenly split across several immunoSEQ plates. Some clones are missing from TCRdb's copy, which holds only in-frame ones; the method was immunoSEQ multiplex PCR. The sample carries about 610,000 clones, approximately 96% recorded once. CD8 cells regarded as naive lacked CD45RO, were positively chosen for CCR7, and omitted terminally differentiated effector memory CD45RA+ cells. Caucasian adults residing in Nashville, Tennessee made up all the donors. The sequence derives from a woman between 25 and 40 years old in good health. The sample taken for sequencing was naive CD8+ T cells sorted from blood.

The CDR3 region has the DNA TGTGCCAGCAGTTTGTCTAGAGTACGTGAGCAGTACTTC. The encoded protein is CASSLSRVREQYF. J is TRBJ2-5 and V is TRBV27; D unclear. Looked up from germline, CDR1 is MNHEY and CDR2 is SMNVEV (reference sequence). V gave up 3 bases and J gave up 11 bases, with 16 bases separating them. This CDR3 has 13 residues.